This TCR beta chain was observed in a study of blood T cell repertoires in COVID-19 (dated by TCRdb to 2019 to 2021). Some background on the complete study: Samples from collaborators originated in the United States, Italy and Spain and spanned both the acute and convalescent phases of COVID-19. HLA class I and class II types, where available, came from metadata supplied by the sample provider rather than from assay-based typing. The material from the prospective study consisted of cDNA or gDNA derived from T cells, B-cell-depleted T cells, or PBMCs. The repertoires were made available in a free public database intended to serve as a resource for research on the immune response to SARS-CoV-2. The sample metadata nearly always contained a de-identified subject ID, COVID-19 status, age in years and sex. The samples were drawn from two sources: the first 160 participants of the ongoing ImmuneRACE study, and approximately 1,300 subjects contributed by 6 global collaborators. The dataset comprised deeply sampled blood TCRbeta repertoires from subjects exposed to, actively infected with, or recovered from COVID-19. General conclusions and limits of the study: How much clinical and demographic metadata was included differed by source and by participant, and the metadata was provided uncurated.

TCRbeta CDR3 regions were amplified from genomic DNA using the immunoSEQ Assay, a bias-controlled multiplex PCR. For the original study's pipeline: The number of nucleated cells in each sample was estimated from the amplification of reference gene primers within the assay. To quantify the absolute abundance of each unique TCRbeta CDR3 rearrangement, sequence reads were collapsed and filtered. For each sample, productive Simpson clonality was calculated by taking the square root of Simpson's diversity index across productive rearrangements. TCRdb carries this immuneACCESS record with in-frame sequences only. Its versions omit some clonotypes, under half of them owing to an unresolved V gene in the studies checked, with the rest unexplained. That table supplies the V and J calls and clone size; D and trimming were determined from the DNA. Counted in this sample were roughly 64,000 clones; 70% to 90% of them appeared once. Clones ranked in the top ten supply 3.2% of the sample.

This clone qualifies as medium-sized (0.01 to 0.1%). This clone's antigen is unknown. No clone much larger than this one lies a single base away; base qualities are absent. Whole blood was collected in K2EDTA tubes by collaborating institutions according to the institutions' own protocols. For TCRbeta analysis, collaborators shipped samples as frozen whole blood, isolated PBMCs, or DNA extracted from either of those sample types. From the germline V gene, CDR1 is SGHVS and CDR2 is FQNEAQ. The cysteine opens and the phenylalanine closes a CDR3 of 14 amino acids. Only the CDR3 portion is preserved as DNA: 42 bases, with reading frame beginning at the first base. Unmatched junction bases come to 12, with V trimmed by 7 bases and J by 7 bases.

The origin of this receptor is a man aged 50 to 59 with active COVID-19. The sequence joins TRBV7-8 to TRBJ2-7; 8 middle bases align to TRBD2. The sample consisted of peripheral blood. The nucleotide sequence reads TGTGCCAGCAACGACGGGGGGGCCTTTGTTGAGCAGTACTTC. It is translated as CASNDGGAFVEQYF.